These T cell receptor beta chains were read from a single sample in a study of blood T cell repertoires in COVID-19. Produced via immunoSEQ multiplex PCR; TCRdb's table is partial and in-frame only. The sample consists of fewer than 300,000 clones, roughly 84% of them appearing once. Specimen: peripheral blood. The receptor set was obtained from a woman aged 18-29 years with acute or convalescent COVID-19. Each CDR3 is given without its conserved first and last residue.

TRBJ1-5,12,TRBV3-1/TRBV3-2,ASSQVQGGQPQH
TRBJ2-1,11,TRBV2,ASSGVSYNEQF
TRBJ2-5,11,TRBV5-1,ASSLSPQETQY
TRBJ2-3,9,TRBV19,ASSILDTQY
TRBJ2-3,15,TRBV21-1,ASSKEDSSGSTDTQY
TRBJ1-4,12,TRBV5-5,ASSSGTKREKLF
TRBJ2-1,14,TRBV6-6,ASSYASQGVGNEQF
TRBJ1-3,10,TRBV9,ASKSLADTIY
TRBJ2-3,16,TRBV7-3,ASSPQGLAGTSTDTQY
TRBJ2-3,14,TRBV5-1,ASSSPLEASTDTQY
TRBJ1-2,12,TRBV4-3,ASSQEGRGYGYT
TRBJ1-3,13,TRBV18,ASSPLTSSGNTIY
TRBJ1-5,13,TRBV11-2,ASSLSGFSNQPQH
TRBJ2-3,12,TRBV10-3,AISQTGARDTQY
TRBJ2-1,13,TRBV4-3,ASSQSLADYNEQF
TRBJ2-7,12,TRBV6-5,ASSSYGSPYEQY
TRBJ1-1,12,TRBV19,ASSMDSGDTEAF
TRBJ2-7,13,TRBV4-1,ASSQTSGKNYEQY
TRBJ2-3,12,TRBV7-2,ASSLDTKVHTQY
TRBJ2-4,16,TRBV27,ASSPNGGEFVGKNIQY
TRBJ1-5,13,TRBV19,ASTLGQGSNQPQH